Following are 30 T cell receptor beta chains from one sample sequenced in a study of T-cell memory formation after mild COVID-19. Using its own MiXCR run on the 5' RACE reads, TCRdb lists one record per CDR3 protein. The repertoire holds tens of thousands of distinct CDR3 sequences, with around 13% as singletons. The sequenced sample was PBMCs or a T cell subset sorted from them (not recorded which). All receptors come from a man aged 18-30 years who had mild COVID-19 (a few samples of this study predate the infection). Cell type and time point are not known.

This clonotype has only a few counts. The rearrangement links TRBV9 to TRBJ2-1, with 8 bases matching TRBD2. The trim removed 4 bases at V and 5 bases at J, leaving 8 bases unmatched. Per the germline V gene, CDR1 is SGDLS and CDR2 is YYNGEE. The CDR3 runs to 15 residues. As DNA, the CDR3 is TGTGCCAGCAGCCCAGGCGGGGGGCCCCACAATGAGCAGTTCTTC. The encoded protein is CASSPGGGPHNEQFF.

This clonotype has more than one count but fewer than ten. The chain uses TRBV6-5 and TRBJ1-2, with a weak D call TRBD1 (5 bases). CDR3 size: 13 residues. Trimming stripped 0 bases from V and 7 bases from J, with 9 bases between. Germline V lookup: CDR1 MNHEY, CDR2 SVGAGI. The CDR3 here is CASSYSGAAGYTF. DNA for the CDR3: TGTGCCAGCAGTTACTCAGGGGCGGCTGGCTACACCTTC.

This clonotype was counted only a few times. CDR3 in DNA: TGTGCCAGCAGCTTGTGGGGAAATGAAGCTTTCTTT. The encoded protein is CASSLWGNEAFF. The chain carries TRBV5-6 and TRBJ1-1, with no clear D. The CDR3 spans 12 residues. The V end was cut by 1 base, the J end by 7 bases, with 8 bases between. CDR1 is SGHDT, CDR2 YYEEEE, per germline. Full variable domain (rest looked up from reference TRBV5-6 and TRBJ1-1): DAGVTQSPTHLIKTRGQQVTLRCSPKSGHDTVSWYQQALGQGPQFIFQYYEEEERQRGNFPDRFSGHQFPNYSSELNVNALLLGDSALYLCASSLWGNEAFFGQGTRLTVV.

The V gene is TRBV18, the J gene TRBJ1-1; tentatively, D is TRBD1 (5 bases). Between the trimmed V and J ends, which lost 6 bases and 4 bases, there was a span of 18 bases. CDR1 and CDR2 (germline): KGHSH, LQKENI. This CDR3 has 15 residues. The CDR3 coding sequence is TGTGCCAGCTCTGACGGGGCCACGGGAGTCACTGAAGCTTTCTTT. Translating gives CASSDGATGVTEAFF.

The CDR3 nucleotides are TGTGCCAGCAGTTACGTCGGGACAGTGTTAGGCAATCAGCCCCAGCATTTT. This codes for CASSYVGTVLGNQPQHF. The V and J genes are TRBV6-2 or TRBV6-3 and TRBJ1-5; 7 bases are shared with TRBD1. The CDR3 runs 17 residues. The junction had 9 bases not matched to a gene; V was cut back by 2 bases and J by 2 bases. The germline V gene has CDR1 MNHEY and CDR2 SVGEGT.

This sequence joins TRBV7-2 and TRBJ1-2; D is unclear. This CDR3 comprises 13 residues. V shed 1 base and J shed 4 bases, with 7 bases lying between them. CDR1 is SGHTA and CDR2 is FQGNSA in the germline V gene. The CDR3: CASSLGWTYGYTF. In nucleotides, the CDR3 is TGTGCCAGCAGCTTAGGATGGACCTATGGCTACACCTTC.

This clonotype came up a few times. For the CDR3, the DNA is TGTGCCAGCAGCATCCTAGGGTACGAGCAGTACTTC. Protein: CASSILGYEQYF. The V and J genes are TRBV13 and TRBJ2-7, with D unclear. Germline CDR1 reads PRHDT; CDR2 reads FYEKMQ (reference sequence). CDR3 length: 12 residues. With 5 bases removed from V and 4 bases from J, the gap between germline ends came to 9 bases.

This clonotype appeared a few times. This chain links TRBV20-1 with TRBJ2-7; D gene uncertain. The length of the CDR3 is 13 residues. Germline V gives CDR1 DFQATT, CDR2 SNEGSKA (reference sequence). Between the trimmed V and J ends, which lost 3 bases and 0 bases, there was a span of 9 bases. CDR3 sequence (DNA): TGCAGTGCTAGGCCAGGAAGCTCCTACGAGCAGTACGTC. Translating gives CSARPGSSYEQYV.

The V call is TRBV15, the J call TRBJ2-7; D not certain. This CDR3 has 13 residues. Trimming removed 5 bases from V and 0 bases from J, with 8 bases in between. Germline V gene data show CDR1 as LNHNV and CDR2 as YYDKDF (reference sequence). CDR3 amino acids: CATSPATSYEQYV. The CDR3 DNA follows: TGTGCCACCAGCCCCGCGACCTCCTACGAGCAGTACGTC.

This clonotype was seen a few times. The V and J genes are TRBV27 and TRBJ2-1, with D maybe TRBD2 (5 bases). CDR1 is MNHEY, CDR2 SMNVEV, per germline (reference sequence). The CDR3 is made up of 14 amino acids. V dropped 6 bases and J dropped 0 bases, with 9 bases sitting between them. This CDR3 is CASRDEGSYNEQFF. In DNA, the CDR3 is TGTGCCAGCAGGGACGAGGGCTCCTACAATGAGCAGTTCTTC.

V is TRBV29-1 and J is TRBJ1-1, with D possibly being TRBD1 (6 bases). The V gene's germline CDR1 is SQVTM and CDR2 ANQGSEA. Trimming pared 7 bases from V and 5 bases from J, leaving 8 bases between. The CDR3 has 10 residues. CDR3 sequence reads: CSATGTEAFF. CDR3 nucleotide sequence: TGCAGCGCCACAGGGACTGAAGCTTTCTTT.

The CDR3 DNA reads as TGTGCCAGCAGCCTACAGTCGGGACAGGGGAATCAGCCCCAGCATTTT. Translation gives CASSLQSGQGNQPQHF. The chain joins TRBV6-6 to TRBJ1-5; TRBD1 agrees at 10 bases. The CDR3 sequence is 16 residues long. Germline lookup yields CDR1 MNHNY and CDR2 SVGAGI (reference sequence). The V gene end was trimmed by 6 bases and the J gene end by 4 bases; junction bases not matched to a gene: 9.

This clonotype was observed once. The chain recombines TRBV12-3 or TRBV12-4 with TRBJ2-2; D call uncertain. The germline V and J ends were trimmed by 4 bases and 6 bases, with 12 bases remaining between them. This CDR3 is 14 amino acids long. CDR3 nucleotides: TGTGCCAGCAGTTCAGCCAGTCCCCCCGGGGAGCTGTTTTTT. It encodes CASSSASPPGELFF.

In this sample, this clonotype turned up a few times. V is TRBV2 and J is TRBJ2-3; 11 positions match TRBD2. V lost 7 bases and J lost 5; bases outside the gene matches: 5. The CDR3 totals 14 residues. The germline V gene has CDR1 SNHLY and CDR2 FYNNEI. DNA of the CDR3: TGTGCCAGCAATTTAGCGGGGGGGCAAGATACGCAGTATTTT. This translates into CASNLAGGQDTQYF.

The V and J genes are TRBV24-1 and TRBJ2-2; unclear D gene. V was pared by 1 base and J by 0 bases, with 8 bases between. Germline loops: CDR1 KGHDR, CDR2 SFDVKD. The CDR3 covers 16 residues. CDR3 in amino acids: CATSDFRYSNTGELFF. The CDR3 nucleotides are TGTGCCACCAGTGATTTCCGGTATTCGAACACCGGGGAGCTGTTTTTT.

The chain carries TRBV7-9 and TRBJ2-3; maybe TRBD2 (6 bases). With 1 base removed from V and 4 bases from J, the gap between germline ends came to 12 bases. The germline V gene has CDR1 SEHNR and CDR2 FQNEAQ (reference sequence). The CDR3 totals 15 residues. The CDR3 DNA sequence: TGTGCCAGCAGCTTAGGATGGGGGGACGCAGATACGCAGTATTTT. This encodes CASSLGWGDADTQYF. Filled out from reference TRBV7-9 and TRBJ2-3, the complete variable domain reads DTGVSQNPRHKITKRGQNVTFRCDPISEHNRLYWYRQTLGQGPEFLTYFQNEAQLEKSRLLSDRFSAERPKGSFSTLEIQRTEQGDSAMYLCASSLGWGDADTQYFGPGTRLTVL.

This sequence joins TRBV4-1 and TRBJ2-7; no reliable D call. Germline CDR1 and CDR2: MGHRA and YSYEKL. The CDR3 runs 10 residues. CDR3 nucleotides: TGCGCCATCTCTTGGTCGGTACGGAACGTC. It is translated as CAISWSVRNV.

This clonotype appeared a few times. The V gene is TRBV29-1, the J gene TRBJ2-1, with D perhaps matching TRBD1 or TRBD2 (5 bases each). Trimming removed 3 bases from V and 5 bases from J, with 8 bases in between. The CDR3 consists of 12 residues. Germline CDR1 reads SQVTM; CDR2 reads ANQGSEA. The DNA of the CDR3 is TGCAGCGTTGACGGGACGAACAATGAGCAGTTCTTC. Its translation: CSVDGTNNEQFF.

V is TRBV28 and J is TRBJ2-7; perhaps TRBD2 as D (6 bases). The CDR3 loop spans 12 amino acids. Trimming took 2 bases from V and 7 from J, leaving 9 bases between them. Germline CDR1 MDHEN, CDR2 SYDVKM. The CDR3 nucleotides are TGTGCCAGCAGTTTAGGAGGGTTGGAGCAGTACGTC. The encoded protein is CASSLGGLEQYV.

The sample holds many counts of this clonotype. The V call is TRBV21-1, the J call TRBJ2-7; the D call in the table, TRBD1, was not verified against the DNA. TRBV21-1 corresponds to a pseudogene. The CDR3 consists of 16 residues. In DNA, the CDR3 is TGTGCCAGCAGCGGGGGACACCGGGGAAGCTCCTACGAGCAGTACGTC. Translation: CASSGGHRGSSYEQYV.

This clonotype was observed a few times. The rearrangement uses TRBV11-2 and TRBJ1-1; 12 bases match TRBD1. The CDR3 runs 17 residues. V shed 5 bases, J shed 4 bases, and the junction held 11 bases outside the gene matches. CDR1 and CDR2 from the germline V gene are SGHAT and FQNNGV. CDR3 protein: CASSKGQGARRFTEAFF. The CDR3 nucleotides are TGTGCCAGCAGCAAGGGACAGGGGGCGCGGAGGTTCACTGAAGCTTTCTTT.

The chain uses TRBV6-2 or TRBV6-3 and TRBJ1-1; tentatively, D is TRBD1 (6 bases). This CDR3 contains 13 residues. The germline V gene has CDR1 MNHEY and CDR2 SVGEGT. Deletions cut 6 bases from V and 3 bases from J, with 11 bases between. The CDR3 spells CASRSGGDTEAFF. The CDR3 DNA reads TGTGCCAGCAGGTCGGGGGGCGACACTGAAGCTTTCTTT.

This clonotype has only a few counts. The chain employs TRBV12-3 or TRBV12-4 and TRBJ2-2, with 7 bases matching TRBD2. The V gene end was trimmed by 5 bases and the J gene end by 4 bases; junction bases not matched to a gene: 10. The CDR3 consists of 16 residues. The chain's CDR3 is CASSAPSGARTGELFF. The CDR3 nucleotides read TGTGCCAGCAGTGCCCCAAGCGGGGCCCGCACCGGGGAGCTGTTTTTT.

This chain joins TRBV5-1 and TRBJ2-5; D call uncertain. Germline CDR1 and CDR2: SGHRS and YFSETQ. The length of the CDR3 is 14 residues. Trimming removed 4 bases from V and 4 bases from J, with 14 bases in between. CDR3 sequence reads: CASSVPTASETQYF. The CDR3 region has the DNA TGCGCCAGCAGCGTTCCGACTGCGTCAGAGACCCAGTACTTC.

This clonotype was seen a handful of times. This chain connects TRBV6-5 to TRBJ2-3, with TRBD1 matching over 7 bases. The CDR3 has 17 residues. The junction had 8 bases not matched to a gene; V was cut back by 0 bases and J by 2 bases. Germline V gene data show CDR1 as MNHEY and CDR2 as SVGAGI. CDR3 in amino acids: CASSYSPGQEITDTQYF. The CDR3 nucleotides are TGTGCCAGCAGTTACTCGCCCGGACAGGAAATCACAGATACGCAGTATTTT.

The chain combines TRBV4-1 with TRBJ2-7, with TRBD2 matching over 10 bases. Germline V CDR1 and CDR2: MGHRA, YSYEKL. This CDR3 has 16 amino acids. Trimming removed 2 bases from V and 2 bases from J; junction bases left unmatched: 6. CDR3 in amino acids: CASSQISGGPAYEQYF. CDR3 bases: TGCGCCAGCAGCCAAATTAGCGGGGGGCCCGCCTACGAGCAGTACTTC.

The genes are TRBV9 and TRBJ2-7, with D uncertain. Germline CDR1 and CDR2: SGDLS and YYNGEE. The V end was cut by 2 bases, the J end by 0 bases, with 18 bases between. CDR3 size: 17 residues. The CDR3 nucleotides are TGTGCCAGCAGCGTCACTCCCCCCTGGCGTAGCTCCTACGAGCAGTACGTC. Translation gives CASSVTPPWRSSYEQYV.

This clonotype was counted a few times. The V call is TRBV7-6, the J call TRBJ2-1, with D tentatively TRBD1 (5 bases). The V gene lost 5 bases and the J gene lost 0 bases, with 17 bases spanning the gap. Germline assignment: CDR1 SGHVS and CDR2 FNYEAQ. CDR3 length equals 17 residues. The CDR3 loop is CASSLTPTESSYNEQFF. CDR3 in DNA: TGTGCCAGCAGCCTAACTCCGACAGAGAGCTCCTACAATGAGCAGTTCTTC. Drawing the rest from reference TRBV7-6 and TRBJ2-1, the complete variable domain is GAGVSQSPRYKVTKRGQDVALRCDPISGHVSLYWYRQALGQGPEFLTYFNYEAQQDKSGLPNDRFSAERPEGSISTLTIQRTEQRDSAMYRCASSLTPTESSYNEQFFGPGTRLTVL.

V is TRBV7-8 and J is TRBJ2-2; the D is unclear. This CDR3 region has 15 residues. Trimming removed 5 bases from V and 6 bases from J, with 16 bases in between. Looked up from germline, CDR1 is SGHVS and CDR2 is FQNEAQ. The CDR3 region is CASSPRRSNAGELFF. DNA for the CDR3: TGTGCCAGCAGCCCCCGGCGAAGTAACGCCGGGGAGCTGTTTTTT.

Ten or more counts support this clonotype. CDR3: CASSYRGQEADTQYF. Written as DNA, the CDR3 is TGTGCCAGCAGTTACAGAGGCCAGGAGGCAGATACGCAGTATTTT. The chain joins TRBV6-2 or TRBV6-3 to TRBJ2-3; possible D gene TRBD2, 5 bases. This CDR3 has 15 residues. Germline V lookup: CDR1 MNHEY, CDR2 SVGEGT. The V end lost 2 bases, the J end lost 4 bases, and 13 bases lay between the germline ends.